The TCR beta chain under discussion was sequenced for a study of T cell responses to AZD1222 COVID-19 vaccine. Sequenced by immunoSEQ multiplex PCR; TCRdb stores in-frame clones only, minus some. The data contain over 120,000 clones, about 86% of them singletons. V gave up 3 bases and J gave up 7 bases, with 9 bases separating them. Germline V gene lookup returns CDR1 GTSNPN and CDR2 SVGIG (reference sequence). The CDR3 is 11 residues long. This rearrangement joins TRBV30 to TRBJ1-1, with D uncertain. The receptor comes from an adult who received the AZD1222 COVID-19 vaccine. The sample here was peripheral blood, taken 28 days after the second AZD1222 dose. The CDR3 sequence: CAWRGVFEAFF. CDR3 coding DNA: TGTGCCTGGAGGGGAGTTTTTGAAGCTTTCTTT.